The subject of this entry is one T cell receptor beta chain. This receptor's antigen is unknown. The read comes to an end 3 residues before the CDR3 does, leaving the germline J gene to fill in the end. The immunoSEQ assay used multiplex PCR to amplify TCR beta CDR3 regions from an average of around 1,200 ng of genomic DNA per sample. The assay corrected primer bias using a complete synthetic TCR repertoire to establish an amplification baseline. The amplicons were sequenced on the Illumina platform. On the study's bioinformatics: Error correction of the sequences involved clustering with frequency ratios plus a modified nearest-neighbor algorithm, after which the sequences were analyzed in the immunoSEQ Analyzer using IMGT gene definitions. At each rarefaction depth, TCR richness and evenness were averaged across 20 rarefaction repeats, and any sample with fewer sequences than the depth was left out. Relative abundances of V, D and J genes were compared between groups using Wilcoxon rank sum tests, with FDR correction applied. An intraclass correlation of 95% to 97% for TCR richness and an average of around 80% across 66 gene segments were obtained from the blinded duplicates. TCRdb took over this immuneACCESS table, retaining in-frame rearrangements with V and J assigned. Such tables are incomplete; in checked studies, under half of the missing clones stem from an unresolved V gene, and the remainder is unexplained. For V, J and clone size, that table is used; D and trimming come from the DNA. Per the sample table, the count is approximately 30,000 clones. Clones ranked in the top ten supply roughly 1.6% of the sample.

Its CDR3 holds 14 amino acids, cysteine through phenylalanine. Shown are 33 bases from within the CDR3, in frame from base 1. The CDR1 and CDR2 encoded by the germline V gene are SGHTA and FQGTGA. Relative to germline, V is 0 bases shorter and J is 1 base shorter, with 6 bases between their ends. Every participant had a single incident cervical HPV16 infection, and prevalent HPV16 infections were excluded. Cervical HPV DNA was detected by MY09/MY11 PCR and genotyped by dot-blot hybridization. Approximately 16 mL of heparinized blood were centrifuged, and the buffy coat was split into aliquots, frozen at -30 degrees C, and then kept at -80 degrees C. QIAGEN kits were used to extract genomic DNA from the buffy coat specimens. The data derive from a study of T cells in women clearing cervical HPV infection (dated 2018 in TCRdb). Turning to the overall study: The cases were 25 to 30 women with histologically confirmed HPV16-related CIN3 or worse, and 2 of these cases were invasive cancers. Cases and controls were matched on year of sample collection and on age within five years. HLA typing was available for only a few women, so HLA type could not be excluded as a confounder. Blood from cases was collected at the visit at which the lesion was first identified, whereas blood from controls was collected once infection was no longer detected. Among cases, blood sampling came a median of roughly 140 days after lesion detection, with an interquartile range of roughly 85 to 220 days. In the parent cohort, around 10,000 women aged 18 or older were enrolled in Guanacaste, Costa Rica, during about 1992 to 1994 and then followed for around seven years. The exploratory proof-of-principle case-control study was nested within the Guanacaste HPV Natural History Study in Costa Rica and compared TCR repertoires across cervical HPV16 outcomes. Five blinded duplicates per group were added as quality controls, giving 60 or so samples: 50 or so participants and 10 replicates. The controls were 25 or so women whose single incident HPV16 infection cleared within 12 months with no development of precancer or cancer. Cases had a median age of about 34 years and controls had a median age of about 37, with no significant differences in baseline characteristics. Overall study results and their limits: Lower TRBV6-7 relative abundance was observed in cases than in controls (around 0.1% versus 0.15%; Bonferroni P = 0.0008). By combining richness with V gene abundances, random forest classifiers separated cases from controls with an estimated AUC of 0.75 to 0.85. The cross-sectional design could not show whether associations preceded infection or resulted from it; effector/memory subsets and HPV-specific T cells were not isolated. TCR repertoire richness was significantly higher in CIN3+ cases than in controls across sequencing depths, while evenness did not differ. Because the number of T cells in each sample was unknown, differences in richness could reflect differing T-cell content rather than repertoire biology.

The origin of this receptor is a woman aged 18 to 75 with a cervical HPV16 infection that either progressed to CIN3+ or cleared (not recorded which). The rearranged segments are TRBV7-3 and TRBJ2-5; the D gene remains uncertain. The sequencing input was blood buffy coat. The sequenced part of the CDR3 DNA is TGTGCCAGCAGCTTAACGGGCTCCCAAGAGACC. The resulting protein is CASSLTGSQET. In full, the CDR3 is CASSLTGSQETQYF.